Listed below are T cell receptor beta chains from one sample, sequenced in a study of OX40 agonist ivuxolimab in advanced cancers. Generated by immunoSEQ multiplex PCR, the TCRdb table keeps only in-frame clones and is missing some. The repertoire holds 44,000 or so clones, 79% seen once, with 1.5% to 2% in the top ten. Sequencing used CD4+ or CD8+ T cells sorted from blood, obtained in a trial of the OX40 agonist ivuxolimab. These receptors all come from an adult with an advanced solid tumor such as melanoma, head and neck, liver or kidney cancer. Each CDR3 is given with its conserved first and last residue. A D gene is named only where the DNA matches it firmly. Clone sizes are given selectively: once, few, many, or a class where the clone is expanded.

d_call	j_call	clone_size	v_call	cdr3_nt	cdr3_aa
.	TRBJ2-2	.	TRBV4-3	TGCGCCAGCAGCCTTCGGCAGGCCCTTACCATCGGGGAGCTGTTTTTT	CASSLRQALTIGELFF
TRBD1	TRBJ2-7	once	TRBV7-2	TGTGCCAGCAGCCTGGGACAGGGGGCCCACGAGCAGTACTTC	CASSLGQGAHEQYF
TRBD2	TRBJ2-3	.	TRBV6-6	TGTGCCAGCAGTCACGCGGGGGGACTGCACACAGATACGCAGTATTTT	CASSHAGGLHTDTQYF
.	TRBJ2-1	.	TRBV7-3	TGTGCCAGCAGTTATACAGGGGTAGCGGCTAGCTCCTACAATGAGCAGTTCTTC	CASSYTGVAASSYNEQFF
.	TRBJ2-3	.	TRBV27	TGTGCCAGCAGTTCACCCGAGAGCACAGATACGCAGTATTTT	CASSSPESTDTQYF
TRBD1	TRBJ1-2	.	TRBV6-5	TGTGCCAGCAGGATTGCCGGGACAGGGGGTTACGGCTACACCTTC	CASRIAGTGGYGYTF
.	TRBJ2-1	.	TRBV11-2	TGTGCCAGCAGCTTAATGACCGGGGATTATGAGCAGTTCTTC	CASSLMTGDYEQFF
.	TRBJ1-2	.	TRBV6-5	TGTGCCAGCAGACTCTTTATGGCCTATGGCTACACCTTC	CASRLFMAYGYTF
.	TRBJ2-4	.	TRBV19	TGTGCCAGTAACCCCGGAGGTGACTTC	CASNPGGDF
.	TRBJ2-7	.	TRBV5-8	TGTGCCAGCAGCTCCCTTGGGACCGCAAGCTCCTACGAGCAGTACTTC	CASSSLGTASSYEQYF
.	TRBJ2-1	.	TRBV19	TGTGCCAGTAGTACCACCCGAGAAAATGAGCAGTTCTTC	CASSTTRENEQFF
TRBD1	TRBJ1-2	.	TRBV7-2	TGTGCCAGCAGCTTACGAGGACAGGGGAATCGTGGCTACACCTTC	CASSLRGQGNRGYTF
.	TRBJ1-1	.	TRBV30	TGTGCCTGGAGTTCCCCTGGGTCCGTTGTTACTGAAGCTTTCTTT	CAWSSPGSVVTEAFF
.	TRBJ2-3	.	TRBV5-6	TGTGCCAGCAGCTTGATAGACAGCCCTACAGATACGCAGTATTTT	CASSLIDSPTDTQYF
TRBD1	TRBJ1-5	.	TRBV2	TGTGCCAGCAGTGAGGACAGGGGTAGGTATCAGCCCCAGCATTTT	CASSEDRGRYQPQHF
.	TRBJ2-3	.	TRBV29-1	TGCAGCGTTCGGGGTCCCGGCACAGATACGCAGTATTTT	CSVRGPGTDTQYF
TRBD1	TRBJ1-4	.	TRBV7-9	TGTGCCAGCAGCCCCTGGGTCAGGGGGGATGAAAAACTGTTTTTT	CASSPWVRGDEKLFF
.	TRBJ1-1	.	TRBV7-2	TGTGCCAGCAGCTTGGGCGCGAACACTGAAGCTTTCTTT	CASSLGANTEAFF
.	TRBJ1-2	.	TRBV7-9	TGTGCCAGCAGCTTAGAGAGCGCCAACTATGGCTACACCTTC	CASSLESANYGYTF
.	TRBJ1-3	once	TRBV11-2	TGTGCCAGCAGCTTGGGGCAGGGAGCTGGAAACACCATATATTTT	CASSLGQGAGNTIYF
TRBD2	TRBJ2-3	.	TRBV9	TGTGCCAGCAGCGTCCCCGGCGGGGGGCGGACAGATACGCAGTATTTT	CASSVPGGGRTDTQYF
.	TRBJ2-5	.	TRBV11-1	TGTGCCAGCAGCCCTAGACAGAGGCAGACCCAGTACTTC	CASSPRQRQTQYF
.	TRBJ1-1	.	TRBV6-4	TGTGCCAGCAGTTCGGGGCCCCCGGGCCGGGGCACTGAAGCTTTCTTT	CASSSGPPGRGTEAFF
.	TRBJ1-1	.	TRBV11-1	TGTGCCAGCAGCCTCGAAGGCGGGCTAGGCACTGAAGCTTTCTTT	CASSLEGGLGTEAFF
.	TRBJ2-4	.	TRBV7-2	TGTGCCAGCAGCCCTAGATTAGCCAAAAACATTCAGTACTTC	CASSPRLAKNIQYF
.	TRBJ2-7	.	TRBV21-1	TGTGCCAGCAACCCTGGGGCCCCCGTGAGCTCCTACGAGCAGTACTTC	CASNPGAPVSSYEQYF
.	TRBJ1-2	.	TRBV25-1	TGTGCCAGCAGCCGTTCGGGGTCCGGGGGCTACACCTTC	CASSRSGSGGYTF
.	TRBJ1-1	.	TRBV4-1	TGCGCCAGCAGCCTTCCACAGGGAGGTAACACTGAAGCTTTCTTT	CASSLPQGGNTEAFF
.	TRBJ2-1	.	TRBV5-4	TGTGCCAGCAGCTTGTCGCTTACTGGCTCCTACAATGAGCAGTTCTTC	CASSLSLTGSYNEQFF
.	TRBJ1-5	few	TRBV11-2	TGTGCCAGCAGCTTAGGACCCGTCGGCAATCAGCCCCAGCATTTT	CASSLGPVGNQPQHF
.	TRBJ2-1	.	TRBV5-6	TGTGCCAGCAGCTTGCCCGCCACGAAGGGGACGTACAATGAGCAGTTCTTC	CASSLPATKGTYNEQFF
.	TRBJ2-7	.	TRBV6-6	TGTGCCAGCAAAAAACGGGACTCCGGCCCGTACGAGCAGTACTTC	CASKKRDSGPYEQYF
TRBD1	TRBJ1-5	.	TRBV28	TGTGCCAGCAAATCAGGGGGGAATCAGCCCCAGCATTTT	CASKSGGNQPQHF
.	TRBJ2-3	.	TRBV11-2	TGTGCCAGCAGCTTACGGGGGTATGGAGATACGCAGTATTTT	CASSLRGYGDTQYF
TRBD1	TRBJ2-5	.	TRBV19	TGTGCCAGTAGTATAGGTGGGACAGGGGGGAAAGAGACCCAGTACTTC	CASSIGGTGGKETQYF
TRBD1	TRBJ2-5	.	TRBV6-5	TGTGCCAGCAGTTGGGTTAAGGGACAGGGACTTGGGACCCAGTACTTC	CASSWVKGQGLGTQYF